This is a list of T cell receptor beta chains from one sample in a study of blood T cell repertoires in COVID-19. Assay: immunoSEQ multiplex PCR; the TCRdb copy retains only in-frame clones and omits some. The sample carries over 140,000 clones, 75% to 80% recorded once. Sequenced material: PBMCs or T cells enriched from blood (not recorded which). These receptors were collected from a woman between 50 and 59 years old who had recovered from COVID-19. Each CDR3 is given with its conserved first and last residue. D genes are given only for firm matches. Rows give clone size only sometimes, using once, few, many, or a class for an expanded clone.

D gene,J gene,V gene,clone size,CDR3 DNA,CDR3 protein
NA,TRBJ1-2,TRBV20-1,NA,TGCAGTGCTAGCACAGCTTATGGCTACACCTTC,CSASTAYGYTF
NA,TRBJ2-7,TRBV11-2,NA,TGTGCCAGCAGCTTGGTGGCCCCCTACGAGCAGTACTTC,CASSLVAPYEQYF
NA,TRBJ2-7,TRBV5-8,NA,TGTGCCAGCAGCCCGACGACTAGTAACCCCAACGAGCAGTACTTC,CASSPTTSNPNEQYF
NA,TRBJ1-5,TRBV2,NA,TGTGCCAGCAGTACGATGAGGGCCCCGCAAGCCCAGCATTTT,CASSTMRAPQAQHF
NA,TRBJ1-1,TRBV18,NA,TGTGCCAGCTCCTCTCCAATACAGGTAGCTGAAGCTTTCTTT,CASSSPIQVAEAFF
NA,TRBJ1-1,TRBV28,few,TGTGCCAGCAAAACAGGGACGGAGACTGAAGCTTTCTTT,CASKTGTETEAFF
NA,TRBJ1-1,TRBV5-5,few,TGTGCCAGCAGCTCCGAGGTGTTGGCTTTCTTT,CASSSEVLAFF
NA,TRBJ2-2,TRBV5-4,NA,TGTGCCAGCAGCGGCAGGGTGGGCACCGGGGAGCTGTTTTTT,CASSGRVGTGELFF
NA,TRBJ2-5,TRBV11-3,NA,TGTGCCAGCAGCTTAGACAGGGAGACCCAGTACTTC,CASSLDRETQYF
NA,TRBJ1-4,TRBV24-1,NA,TGTGCCACCCATAAGACAGTTGCAACTAATGAAAAACTGTTTTTT,CATHKTVATNEKLFF
NA,TRBJ1-4,TRBV2,NA,TGTGCCAGCAGGGATTTGAGGGAAAAACTGTTTTTT,CASRDLREKLFF
NA,TRBJ1-1,TRBV7-8,NA,TGTGCCAGCAGCCGCGCAGGGAACACTGAAGCTTTCTTT,CASSRAGNTEAFF
TRBD2,TRBJ2-7,TRBV11-3,NA,TGTGCCAGCAGCTTAGACGGGCCTAGCGGAGTCTACGAGCAGTACTTC,CASSLDGPSGVYEQYF
NA,TRBJ2-7,TRBV7-9,NA,TGTGCCAGCAGCGCCTCTAGCGTCTCGGTTGCGGCGCAGTACTTC,CASSASSVSVAAQYF
NA,TRBJ1-1,TRBV28,NA,TGTGCCACCAAGGGGCTCAGGAACACTGAAGCTTTCTTT,CATKGLRNTEAFF
NA,TRBJ1-6,TRBV19,NA,TGTGCCAGTAGTATGAAGACAGCCAATTCACCCCTCCACTTT,CASSMKTANSPLHF
TRBD2,TRBJ2-1,TRBV6-5,NA,TGTGCCAGCAGTAGTAGCGGGATGTCGTATGAGCAGTTCTTC,CASSSSGMSYEQFF
NA,TRBJ1-5,TRBV6-5,NA,TGTGCCAGCAGTTACAGGGGTGGACAGCCCCAGCATTTT,CASSYRGGQPQHF
TRBD1,TRBJ1-3,TRBV5-3,NA,TGTGCCAGAACCACCATTGGACAGGGGTTTATCTCTGGAAACACCATATATTTT,CARTTIGQGFISGNTIYF
TRBD1,TRBJ1-6,TRBV27,NA,TGTGCCAGCAGTTTTTCCAGGGGGCGGGAATCACCCCTCCACTTT,CASSFSRGRESPLHF
NA,TRBJ1-2,TRBV3-1/TRBV3-2,many,TGTGCCAGCAGCCGAGGTGTCGGCTACACCTTC,CASSRGVGYTF
TRBD1,TRBJ1-5,TRBV30,NA,TGTGCCTGCAACTCCCAGGGGGGCAATCAGCCCCAGCATTTT,CACNSQGGNQPQHF
NA,TRBJ2-7,TRBV2,NA,TGTGCCAGCAGTGACGGGGGCAGGGGGTACGAGCAGTACTTC,CASSDGGRGYEQYF
TRBD1,TRBJ1-2,TRBV2,NA,TGTGCCAAGGATGACAGGGGGCGCGATGGCTACACCTTC,CAKDDRGRDGYTF